A single sample gave rise to the 27 T cell receptor beta chains below, sequenced in a study of blood T cell repertoires in COVID-19 (dated by TCRdb to the early 2020s). The library was built by means of the immunoSEQ multiplex PCR assay. TCRdb took over this immuneACCESS table, retaining in-frame rearrangements with V and J assigned. Such tables are incomplete; in checked studies, under half of the missing clones stem from an unresolved V gene, and the remainder is unexplained. The sample yields some 130,000 clones; roughly two thirds were counted once. The biggest ten clones account for approximately 2% of the sample. Material: peripheral blood. These receptors all stem from a woman in her seventies with acute or convalescent COVID-19.

This clone was observed a handful of times. The chain recombines TRBV7-2 with TRBJ1-2; D is possibly TRBD1 (5 bases). Germline CDR1 and CDR2: SGHTA and FQGNSA. This CDR3 spans 13 amino acids. Trimming shortened V by 5 bases and J by 4 bases, and 11 bases separated the two germline ends. The CDR3 here is CASSRTLSYGYTF. The CDR3 DNA follows: TGTGCCAGCAGCCGGACACTCTCCTATGGCTACACCTTC.

This clone appeared a few times. The chain couples TRBV5-1 to TRBJ1-1; 7 positions match TRBD1. CDR3 length equals 12 residues. With V trimmed by 4 bases and J by 7 bases, 4 bases remained unmatched. Germline CDR1 and CDR2: SGHRS and YFSETQ. As DNA, the CDR3 is TGCGCCAGCAGCGCCGGGGACAGTGAAGCTTTCTTT. Translation gives CASSAGDSEAFF.

This rearrangement joins TRBV3-1 (or the pseudogene TRBV3-2) to TRBJ2-4; a weak D match, TRBD2 (5 bases). The CDR3 totals 16 residues. Germline CDR1 is LGHDT and CDR2 is YNNKEL (reference sequence). The V gene lost 4 bases and the J gene lost 0 bases, with 13 bases spanning the gap. This chain's CDR3 is CASSPRDLLAKNIQYF. DNA of the CDR3: TGTGCCAGCAGCCCCCGGGATTTACTAGCCAAAAACATTCAGTACTTC.

This clone was seen a few times. The CDR3 spells CASIGTSGKRRETQYF. CDR3 coding DNA: TGTGCCAGCATAGGGACTAGCGGGAAGCGACGAGAGACCCAGTACTTC. The V and J genes are TRBV3-1 (or the pseudogene TRBV3-2) and TRBJ2-5; 13 bases map to TRBD2. This CDR3 has 16 amino acids. J lost 4 bases, V lost 7 bases, and 9 bases had no gene match. Germline V lookup: CDR1 LGHDT, CDR2 YNNKEL (reference sequence).

V usage is TRBV6-5 and J usage is TRBJ1-4, with D perhaps TRBD1 (6 bases). CDR1 is MNHEY and CDR2 is SVGAGI in the germline V gene. Trimming removed 6 bases at V and 6 bases at J, with 17 bases between. This CDR3 has 15 residues. CDR3 sequence (DNA): TGTGCCAGCAGGCTAGGACAGAGGAGCGATGAAAAACTGTTTTTT. It encodes CASRLGQRSDEKLFF.

The V call is TRBV18, the J call TRBJ1-1; D is possibly TRBD1 (5 bases). The CDR3 has 16 residues. V was shortened by 1 base and J by 1 base, with 13 bases between the two germline ends. The germline CDR1 and CDR2 sequences are KGHSH and LQKENI. The CDR3 loop reads CASSPLPQGGNTEAFF. The CDR3 coding sequence is TGTGCCAGCTCACCACTGCCCCAGGGCGGGAACACTGAAGCTTTCTTT.

The chain's CDR3 is CASSRTPKVCYTF. DNA for the CDR3: TGCGCCAGCAGCCGGACACCCAAGGTGTGCTACACCTTC. V is TRBV5-1 and J is TRBJ1-2; D may be TRBD1 (5 bases). Germline values: CDR1 SGHRS, CDR2 YFSETQ. CDR3 length: 13 residues. Trimming shortened V by 4 bases and J by 9 bases, and 16 bases separated the two germline ends.

The chain recombines TRBV6-1 with TRBJ1-1; D not resolved. Germline-derived CDR1 and CDR2 are MNHNS and SASEGT. The CDR3 loop spans 14 amino acids. V was shortened by 0 bases and J by 11 bases, with 16 bases between the two germline ends. The DNA for the CDR3 is TGTGCCAGCAGTGAAGCAGGCGCCCTCTCGGGGGCTTTCTTT. Translation gives CASSEAGALSGAFF.

The chain has TRBV2 and TRBJ2-4; possible D gene TRBD1, 5 bases. Between the trimmed V and J ends, which lost 6 bases and 0 bases, there was a span of 21 bases. CDR1 and CDR2 (germline): SNHLY, FYNNEI. The CDR3 totals 18 residues. The CDR3 is CASRGQLSERLAKNIQYF. In DNA, the CDR3 is TGTGCCAGCAGGGGGCAACTCTCGGAGCGACTAGCCAAAAACATTCAGTACTTC.

J is TRBJ2-1 and V is TRBV11-2, with a weak D call TRBD2 (7 bases). The V end was cut by 1 base, the J end by 2 bases, with 9 bases between. Looked up from germline, CDR1 is SGHAT and CDR2 is FQNNGV. This CDR3 is 15 amino acids long. CDR3 sequence: CASSLGGGAYNEQFF. In DNA, the CDR3 is TGTGCCAGCAGCTTAGGAGGGGGGGCCTACAATGAGCAGTTCTTC.

The rearrangement joins TRBV7-9 to TRBJ1-2; the D is unclear. This CDR3 spans 12 amino acids. In germline, CDR1 is SEHNR, CDR2 FQNEAQ (reference sequence). Trimming removed 4 bases from V and 2 bases from J, with 5 bases in between. Here the CDR3 DNA reads TGTGCCAGCAGCTCACTAAACTATGGCTACACCTTC. Translation gives CASSSLNYGYTF.

The J gene is TRBJ2-5, the V gene TRBV13; the match to TRBD2 covers 9 bases. Germline CDR1 and CDR2: PRHDT and FYEKMQ (reference sequence). Unmatched junction bases numbered 6, after V lost 5 bases and J lost 2 bases. The CDR3 is 15 amino acids. The CDR3 is CASSPPSGAQETQYF. In nucleotides, the CDR3 is TGTGCCAGCAGCCCCCCTAGCGGGGCACAAGAGACCCAGTACTTC.

Comments on this clone: At one end the junction does not follow the germline gene, possibly because of a read error. The chain couples TRBV7-7 to TRBJ2-1, with 9 nucleotides matching TRBD2. The CDR3 spans 16 residues. The germline CDR1 and CDR2 sequences are SSHAT and FNYEAQ (reference sequence). DNA for the CDR3: TGTGCTAGCAGCCTCCGGGCTAGCGGGATAGGCAGGGAGCAGTTCTTC. It is translated as CASSLRASGIGREQFF.

This chain connects TRBV6-1 to TRBJ1-6; D is unclear. Trimming removed 3 bases from V and 4 bases from J, with 10 bases in between. This CDR3 region has 15 residues. Germline lookup yields CDR1 MNHNS and CDR2 SASEGT. The CDR3 nucleotides read TGTGCCAGCAGTGACACTGGGAGTTATAATTCACCCCTCCACTTT. Translated, it gives CASSDTGSYNSPLHF.

This clone was found many times. This chain links TRBV7-9 with TRBJ1-6; maybe TRBD1 (5 bases). CDR1 SEHNR and CDR2 FQNEAQ come from the germline V gene (reference sequence). V lost 4 bases to trimming and J lost 7 bases, with 14 bases between them. The CDR3 has 15 residues. CDR3 DNA: TGTGCCAGCAGCTGGCAGGGTCTAGGAAATTCACCCCTCCACTTT. Amino acids: CASSWQGLGNSPLHF.

Note on this clone: Other DNA variants within this sample encode the same CDR3. The chain combines TRBV6-5 with TRBJ1-2, with 8 nucleotides matching TRBD1. Germline trimming cut 6 bases from V and 2 bases from J; bases unmatched to any gene: 2. CDR3 length equals 13 residues. Germline values: CDR1 MNHEY, CDR2 SVGAGI. CDR3 residues: CASSGQGNYGYTF. The DNA for the CDR3 is TGTGCCAGCAGCGGACAGGGAAACTATGGCTACACCTTC.

The CDR3 loop reads CASSLQTGGFEKLFF. The CDR3 DNA is TGTGCCAGCAGTTTACAGACAGGGGGCTTTGAAAAACTGTTTTTT. The rearrangement uses TRBV27 and TRBJ1-4; 10 nucleotides agree with TRBD1. Unmatched junction bases numbered 4, after V lost 2 bases and J lost 7 bases. The CDR3 consists of 15 residues. The germline V gene has CDR1 MNHEY and CDR2 SMNVEV (reference sequence).

The genes are TRBV27 and TRBJ1-2; D gene unclear. The CDR3 covers 13 residues. In germline, CDR1 is MNHEY, CDR2 SMNVEV (reference sequence). V was pared by 0 bases and J by 10 bases, with 12 bases between. CDR3 region: CASSLSRGLDYTF. For the CDR3, the DNA is TGTGCCAGCAGTTTATCGCGAGGTCTTGACTACACCTTC.

The chain is built from TRBV5-8 and TRBJ1-5; TRBD1 aligns across 8 bases. Germline lookup yields CDR1 SGHTS and CDR2 YDEGEE. The CDR3 runs 15 residues. The J segment lost 6 bases and the V segment lost 2 bases, leaving 7 bases of the junction unmatched. This chain's CDR3 is CASSFSRQGSQPQHF. The CDR3 nucleotides are TGTGCCAGCAGCTTTTCGAGACAGGGGAGTCAGCCCCAGCATTTT.

The chain joins TRBV27 to TRBJ1-2, with 9 bases fitting TRBD1. The CDR3 is 14 residues long. The ends lost 3 bases at V and 4 bases at J; junction bases unmatched: 3. CDR1 MNHEY and CDR2 SMNVEV come from the germline V gene (reference sequence). This CDR3 is CASSFGGQGYGYTF. CDR3 bases: TGTGCCAGCAGTTTTGGGGGACAGGGCTATGGCTACACCTTC.

The J gene is TRBJ2-5, the V gene TRBV5-1, with 13 bases lining up with TRBD2. CDR3 length: 16 residues. In germline, CDR1 is SGHRS, CDR2 YFSETQ. The J segment lost 2 bases and the V segment lost 8 bases, leaving 9 bases of the junction unmatched. The CDR3 sequence: CASQLAGGPKQETQYF. DNA for the CDR3: TGCGCCAGTCAACTAGCGGGGGGGCCGAAACAAGAGACCCAGTACTTC.

V usage is TRBV3-1 (or the pseudogene TRBV3-2) and J usage is TRBJ2-1; perhaps TRBD2 as D (6 bases). The CDR3 runs 16 residues. CDR1 and CDR2 (germline): LGHDT, YNNKEL (reference sequence). Trimming left V 0 bases short and J 7 bases short, with 16 bases between. CDR3 nucleotide sequence: TGTGCCAGCAGCCAAGAAGGGCGTTCACTAGCTAATGAGCAGTTCTTC. It encodes CASSQEGRSLANEQFF.

The rearrangement uses TRBV3-1 (or the pseudogene TRBV3-2) and TRBJ2-7; 13 nucleotides match TRBD2. Losses at the gene ends were 4 bases for V and 0 bases for J; bases not matched to a gene: 6. The CDR3 runs to 17 residues. The V gene's germline CDR1 is LGHDT and CDR2 YNNKEL (reference sequence). CDR3 DNA sequence: TGTGCCAGCAGCCGCGGGACTAGCGGGGCTAGCTCCTACGAGCAGTACTTC. The encoded protein is CASSRGTSGASSYEQYF.

This chain links TRBV3-1 (or the pseudogene TRBV3-2) with TRBJ1-2; D unclear. This CDR3 is 14 amino acids long. Germline V gives CDR1 LGHDT, CDR2 YNNKEL (reference sequence). V lost 1 base to trimming and J lost 4 bases, with 10 bases between them. CDR3 DNA: TGTGCCAGCAGCCAAGTGAGTCGCCCCTATGGCTACACCTTC. Protein: CASSQVSRPYGYTF.

The rearrangement links TRBV5-6 to TRBJ1-2; D gene uncertain. CDR1 SGHDT and CDR2 YYEEEE come from the germline V gene. The V and J ends lost 2 bases and 7 bases respectively, with 12 bases between them. The CDR3 is 13 amino acids. CDR3: CASSFRDARGYTF. The CDR3 DNA sequence: TGTGCCAGCAGCTTCCGGGATGCCCGTGGCTACACCTTC. The full variable domain, in which reference TRBV5-6 and TRBJ1-2 provide the parts outside the CDR3, is DAGVTQSPTHLIKTRGQQVTLRCSPKSGHDTVSWYQQALGQGPQFIFQYYEEEERQRGNFPDRFSGHQFPNYSSELNVNALLLGDSALYLCASSFRDARGYTFGSGTRLTVV.

The chain has TRBV6-2 or TRBV6-3 and TRBJ1-4; 9 bases map to TRBD1. Germline V lookup: CDR1 MNHEY, CDR2 SVGEGT. The length of the CDR3 is 16 residues. Trimming removed 5 bases from V and 13 bases from J; junction bases left unmatched: 17. CDR3 amino acids: CASSPEPGQGSIGLFF. The CDR3 DNA reads TGTGCCAGCAGTCCCGAACCGGGACAGGGAAGTATCGGACTGTTTTTT.

In this sample, this clone turned up a few times. This chain links TRBV5-1 with TRBJ1-2; 10 bases agree with TRBD1. V lost 1 base and J lost 5; bases outside the gene matches: 5. This CDR3 contains 15 residues. Germline values: CDR1 SGHRS, CDR2 YFSETQ. CDR3 in amino acids: CASSLFPGQGYGYTF. CDR3 in DNA: TGCGCCAGCAGCTTGTTCCCGGGACAGGGGTATGGCTACACCTTC.